This T cell receptor beta chain was profiled in a study of OX40 agonist ivuxolimab in advanced cancers. J lost 5 bases, V lost 5 bases, and 8 bases had no gene match. The CDR3 sequence is 15 residues long. The germline gives CDR1 SGHDN, CDR2 FVKESK. Remarks on this clone: The antigen is undetermined.

Sequencing was performed with immunoSEQ multiplex PCR; in TCRdb, only in-frame clones are kept and a portion is missing. Of 65,000 to 80,000 clones in the sample, around 84% were seen once. The study, taken as a whole, reports: Antigens targeted by the expanded peripheral T cells were not determined. The CD4+ and CD8+ T cells in the blood had expanded clonally by week 6 at 0.1 to 3.0 mg/kg.

The chain is built from TRBV14 and TRBJ2-1; 8 nucleotides agree with TRBD2. This TCR came from an adult with an advanced solid tumor such as melanoma, head and neck, liver or kidney cancer. Material: CD4+ or CD8+ T cells sorted from blood, obtained in a trial of the OX40 agonist ivuxolimab. DNA of the CDR3: TGTGCCAGCAGCTCATTAGCGGGACTGAACAATGAGCAGTTCTTC. Translation gives CASSSLAGLNNEQFF.